This TCR beta chain was sequenced during a study of shared clonotypes between healthy human individuals. For the study at large: The donor pool was made up of a couple of women and a few men aged 18 to 49.

The study, taken as a whole, reports: Non-shared clonotypes were found to have lower generation probabilities than the clonotypes that were shared by all four of the sorted-subset donors.

Note on this clone: Its cognate antigen is unknown.

CD45RO negativity and positive selection for CCR7 defined naive CD8 cells, a population that excluded terminally differentiated effector memory CD45RA+ cells. Some clones are missing from TCRdb's copy, which holds only in-frame ones; the method was immunoSEQ multiplex PCR. The repertoire has about 2 million clones, about 94% of them found once; the top ten carry under 1.5%. This CDR3 has 12 amino acids. With 4 bases removed from V and 9 bases from J, the gap between germline ends came to 10 bases. Germline values: CDR1 MGHDK, CDR2 SYGVNS. This chain links TRBV25-1 with TRBJ2-1; either TRBD1 or TRBD2 may supply D (5 bases each). Source material: naive CD8+ T cells sorted from blood. The clonotype originates from a man aged 18 to 35 in good health. The DNA for the CDR3 is TGTGCCAGCAGTGGGGGGTTGGGTGAGCAGTTCTTC. This gives the protein CASSGGLGEQFF. Full variable domain (missing parts from reference TRBV25-1 and TRBJ2-1): EADIYQTPRYLVIGTGKKITLECSQTMGHDKMYWYQQDPGMELHLIHYSYGVNSTEKGDLSSESTVSRIRTEHFPLTLESARPSHTSQYLCASSGGLGEQFFGPGTRLTVL.